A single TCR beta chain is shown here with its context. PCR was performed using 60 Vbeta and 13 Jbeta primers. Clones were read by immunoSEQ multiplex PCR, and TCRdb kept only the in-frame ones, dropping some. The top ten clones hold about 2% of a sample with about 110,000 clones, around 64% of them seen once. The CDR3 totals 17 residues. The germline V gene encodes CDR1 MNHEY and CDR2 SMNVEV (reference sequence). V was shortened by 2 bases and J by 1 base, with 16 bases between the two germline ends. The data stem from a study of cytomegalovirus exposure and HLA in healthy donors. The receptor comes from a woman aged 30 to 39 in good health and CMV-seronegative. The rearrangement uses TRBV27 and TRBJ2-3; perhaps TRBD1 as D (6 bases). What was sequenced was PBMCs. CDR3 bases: TGTGCCAGCAGTTTAAGGGCAGGGGTGGGTGGCACAGATACGCAGTATTTT. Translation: CASSLRAGVGGTDTQYF.